The clone carrying this T cell receptor beta chain appeared many times. What it binds is unknown. Libraries for TCRalpha and TCRbeta carried sample barcodes and unique molecular identifiers via 5'RACE. MiXCR, run by TCRdb on the 5' RACE reads, gives a single entry per CDR3 protein. In the table there are tens of thousands of distinct CDR3 sequences, over 8.5% of which are singletons. Germline V gene sequence: CDR1 MNHEY, CDR2 SMNVEV (reference sequence). The ends lost 5 bases at V and 5 bases at J; junction bases unmatched: 5. The CDR3 consists of 14 residues. This specimen belongs to a study of T-cell memory formation after mild COVID-19. Looking at the study overall: TCR clusters were largely donor specific. Study-wide results and caveats: Later expanders leaned CD4+, whereas day 15 to 85 contracting clones were balanced CD4/CD8. Contracting CD8+ clones were enriched in EMRA, CD4+ mainly in CM and EM.

The chain is built from TRBV27 and TRBJ2-3; 9 positions agree with TRBD1. Sequenced sample: PBMCs or a T cell subset sorted from them (not recorded which). This clonotype was obtained from an adult woman who had mild COVID-19 (a few samples of this study predate the infection). Cell type and time point are not known. CDR3 in amino acids: CASSRDRVIDTQYF. In nucleotides, the CDR3 is TGTGCCAGCAGTCGGGACAGGGTGATAGATACGCAGTATTTT.